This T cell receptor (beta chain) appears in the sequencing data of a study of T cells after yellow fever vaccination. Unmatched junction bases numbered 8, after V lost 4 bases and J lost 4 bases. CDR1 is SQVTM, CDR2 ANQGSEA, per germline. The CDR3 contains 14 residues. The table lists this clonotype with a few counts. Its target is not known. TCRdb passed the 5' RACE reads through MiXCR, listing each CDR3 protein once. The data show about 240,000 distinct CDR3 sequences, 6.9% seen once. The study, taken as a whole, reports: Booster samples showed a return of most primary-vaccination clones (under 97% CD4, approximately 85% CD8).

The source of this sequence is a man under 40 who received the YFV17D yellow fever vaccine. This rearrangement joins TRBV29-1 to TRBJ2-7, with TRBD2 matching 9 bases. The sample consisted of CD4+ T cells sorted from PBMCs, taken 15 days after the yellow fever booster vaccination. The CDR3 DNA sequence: TGCAGCGTTGGGCCTAATAGCGGGAGTTACGAGCAGTACTTC. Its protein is CSVGPNSGSYEQYF.